Presented here are 21 T cell receptor beta chains from one specimen sequenced in a study of blood T cell repertoires in COVID-19 (TCRdb year 2020). The library was prepared using the immunoSEQ multiplex PCR assay. TCRdb obtained this table from immuneACCESS and retained in-frame rearrangements with V and J assigned. These tables miss some clones; where compared with another copy, unresolved V genes account for less than half of the shortfall, and the remainder is unexplained. The sample table shows about 98,000 clones, and about 80% are seen once. The ten largest account for about a tenth of the sample. The specimen sequenced was peripheral blood. Source of these receptors: a man aged 70-80 years with active or convalescent COVID-19.

The sample holds one count of this clone. The rearrangement uses TRBV30 and TRBJ1-1; 7 bases align to TRBD1. Germline values: CDR1 GTSNPN, CDR2 SVGIG (reference sequence). V gave up 0 bases and J gave up 10 bases; unmatched junction bases: 5. The CDR3 covers 12 residues. DNA of the CDR3: TGTGCCTGGAGTGTCCAACAGGGGAGAGCTTTCTTT. Translation: CAWSVQQGRAFF.

V usage is TRBV29-1 and J usage is TRBJ1-5; D perhaps matches TRBD1 (6 bases). Trimming removed 4 bases from V and 1 base from J, with 11 bases in between. The CDR3 contains 14 residues. Germline CDR1 is SQVTM and CDR2 is ANQGSEA. DNA of the CDR3: TGCAGCGTTGCGCAGGGGCTCAGCAATCAGCCCCAGCATTTT. As protein: CSVAQGLSNQPQHF. The variable domain in full, with the rest retrieved from reference TRBV29-1 and TRBJ1-5, is SAVISQKPSRDICQRGTSLTIQCQVDSQVTMMFWYRQQPGQSLTLIATANQGSEATYESGFVIDKFPISRPNLTFSTLTVSNMSPEDSSIYLCSVAQGLSNQPQHFGDGTRLSIL.

This clone was seen a handful of times. The genes are TRBV19 and TRBJ2-1, with 7 nucleotides matching TRBD1. The CDR3 runs to 14 residues. V shed 6 bases and J 4 bases; nucleotides not matched to a gene: 6. Germline CDR1 and CDR2: LNHDA and SQIVND (reference sequence). This chain's CDR3 is CASSTGQYYNEQFF. CDR3 DNA sequence: TGTGCCAGTAGCACGGGACAGTATTACAATGAGCAGTTCTTC.

This clone has only a few counts. V gene TRBV19 combines with J gene TRBJ1-1; no clear D gene. V lost 8 bases and J lost 4, with 8 bases in between. CDR1 and CDR2 from the germline V gene are LNHDA and SQIVND (reference sequence). This CDR3 has 11 residues. CDR3 amino acids: CASWSSTEAFF. As DNA, the CDR3 is TGTGCCAGTTGGAGTAGCACTGAAGCTTTCTTT. The whole variable domain, filled in from reference TRBV19 and TRBJ1-1, reads DGGITQSPKYLFRKEGQNVTLSCEQNLNHDAMYWYRQDPGQGLRLIYYSQIVNDFQKGDIAEGYSVSREKKESFPLTVTSAQKNPTAFYLCASWSSTEAFFGQGTRLTVV.

This clone was detected only once. The chain carries TRBV7-8 and TRBJ1-4; 7 positions agree with TRBD1. The CDR3 covers 16 residues. The ends lost 5 bases at V and 1 base at J; junction bases unmatched: 7. Germline values: CDR1 SGHVS, CDR2 FQNEAQ. CDR3 in amino acids: CASSPYPGGTNEKLFF. Here the CDR3 DNA reads TGTGCCAGCAGCCCCTACCCAGGGGGAACTAATGAAAAACTGTTTTTT.

This chain links TRBV10-3 with TRBJ1-2; D remains unclear. Trimming removed 2 bases from V and 8 bases from J, with 9 bases in between. The germline V gene encodes CDR1 ENHRY and CDR2 SYGVKD. This CDR3 comprises 12 residues. The CDR3 nucleotides are TGTGCCATCAGTGAGAGAGGGTCCGGCTACACCTTC. It yields the protein CAISERGSGYTF.

The CDR3 protein is CASSQTSEGTQYF. The CDR3 DNA reads as TGTGCCAGCAGCCAGACTAGTGAGGGTACGCAGTATTTT. The chain is built from TRBV7-9 and TRBJ2-3, with D tentatively TRBD2 (6 bases). Trimming removed 5 bases from V and 8 bases from J, with 14 bases in between. Per germline, CDR1 SEHNR and CDR2 FQNEAQ (reference sequence). The CDR3 covers 13 residues. Supplemented by reference TRBV7-9 and TRBJ2-3, the full variable domain reads DTGVSQNPRHKITKRGQNVTFRCDPISEHNRLYWYRQTLGQGPEFLTYFQNEAQLEKSRLLSDRFSAERPKGSFSTLEIQRTEQGDSAMYLCASSQTSEGTQYFGPGTRLTVL.

The chain is built from TRBV5-1 and TRBJ2-3; possible D gene TRBD1, 6 bases. Looked up from germline, CDR1 is SGHRS and CDR2 is YFSETQ. This CDR3 comprises 15 residues. V was clipped by 4 bases and J by 1 base, with 13 bases between them. The CDR3 is CASSIQGIGTDTQYF. CDR3 sequence (DNA): TGCGCCAGCAGCATACAGGGAATCGGCACAGATACGCAGTATTTT.

This chain uses TRBV6-6 with TRBJ2-7; 8 bases agree with TRBD1. The CDR3 runs 17 residues. Germline trimming cut 5 bases from V and 2 bases from J; bases unmatched to any gene: 14. CDR1 and CDR2 from the germline V gene are MNHNY and SVGAGI (reference sequence). CDR3 DNA sequence: TGTGCCAGCAGTCCGGTCCTAGACAGGGGAGGAACCTACGAGCAGTACTTC. The encoded protein is CASSPVLDRGGTYEQYF.

V gene TRBV29-1 combines with J gene TRBJ2-3; possibly TRBD2 for D (7 bases). The CDR3 contains 14 residues. Germline V gene data show CDR1 as SQVTM and CDR2 as ANQGSEA. Between the trimmed V and J ends, which lost 3 bases and 2 bases, there was a span of 12 bases. CDR3 loop: CSVDGGAVTDTQYF. In DNA form, the CDR3 reads TGCAGCGTTGATGGGGGGGCCGTCACAGATACGCAGTATTTT.

The chain combines TRBV29-1 with TRBJ1-2; the match to TRBD1 covers 10 bases. Trimming took 7 bases from V and 4 from J; bases not matched to a gene: 6. This CDR3 region has 13 residues. Germline V gene sequence: CDR1 SQVTM, CDR2 ANQGSEA. Here the CDR3 reads CSGGQGGFYGYTF. Here the CDR3 DNA reads TGCAGCGGCGGACAGGGGGGATTCTATGGCTACACCTTC.

J is TRBJ2-7 and V is TRBV25-1; D gene uncertain. The germline V gene has CDR1 MGHDK and CDR2 SYGVNS. The CDR3 extends over 11 amino acids. Trimming pared 6 bases from V and 3 bases from J, leaving 6 bases between. As DNA, the CDR3 is TGTGCCAGCAGCGGTCTCTACGAGCAGTACTTC. This encodes CASSGLYEQYF.

This chain uses TRBV3-1 (or the pseudogene TRBV3-2) with TRBJ2-5; weak D call: TRBD1 (5 bases). This CDR3 spans 12 amino acids. Germline CDR1 LGHDT, CDR2 YNNKEL (reference sequence). V gave up 4 bases and J gave up 5 bases, with 8 bases separating them. CDR3 DNA: TGTGCCAGCAGCCGCAGGGATGAGACCCAGTACTTC. Protein sequence: CASSRRDETQYF.

V and J are TRBV6-5 and TRBJ1-2; the match to TRBD1 covers 12 bases. The CDR3 is made up of 15 amino acids. Germline-derived CDR1 and CDR2 are MNHEY and SVGAGI. V lost 2 bases to trimming and J lost 7 bases; unmatched junction nucleotides: 5. The DNA of the CDR3 is TGTGCCAGCAGTTACACCGGGACAGGGGGCTTTGGCTACACCTTC. Amino acids: CASSYTGTGGFGYTF.

This clone was counted between two and nine times. The chain carries TRBV7-8 and TRBJ2-2; 8 bases line up with TRBD2. The CDR3 extends over 15 amino acids. Germline CDR1 reads SGHVS; CDR2 reads FQNEAQ. V lost 4 bases and J lost 4; bases outside the gene matches: 5. The CDR3 bases are TGTGCCAGCAGCTCCGGGGGGGTCGGCACCGGGGAGCTGTTTTTT. It specifies CASSSGGVGTGELFF.

This clone was detected a few times. The chain uses TRBV5-4 and TRBJ2-7, with no clear D. The CDR3 sequence is 16 residues long. The V gene lost 3 bases and the J gene lost 6 bases, with 22 bases spanning the gap. Germline CDR1 is SGHNT and CDR2 is YYREEE (reference sequence). In nucleotides, the CDR3 is TGTGCCAGCAGCTCCCCAAGCCTGAAATTACGGAGCGAGCAGTACTTC. Protein sequence: CASSSPSLKLRSEQYF.

The V call is TRBV7-2, the J call TRBJ2-1, with TRBD2 identical over 12 bases. Germline V gene lookup returns CDR1 SGHTA and CDR2 FQGNSA. V lost 6 bases to trimming and J lost 7 bases; unmatched junction nucleotides: 13. This CDR3 has 17 amino acids. The chain's CDR3 is CASRASGGAKRRNEQFF. Written as DNA, the CDR3 is TGTGCCAGCAGGGCTAGCGGGGGGGCCAAACGAAGGAATGAGCAGTTCTTC.

V and J are TRBV2 and TRBJ1-2; a possible D gene is TRBD1 (6 bases). The CDR3 totals 13 residues. Between the trimmed V and J ends, which lost 11 bases and 2 bases, there was a span of 15 bases. Germline V CDR1 and CDR2: SNHLY, FYNNEI. The CDR3 loop is CAEEDRENYGYTF. The CDR3 bases are TGTGCCGAGGAGGACAGAGAAAACTATGGCTACACCTTC. Drawing the rest from reference TRBV2 and TRBJ1-2, the complete variable domain is EPEVTQTPSHQVTQMGQEVILRCVPISNHLYFYWYRQILGQKVEFLVSFYNNEISEKSEIFDDQFSVERPDGSNFTLKIRSTKLEDSAMYFCAEEDRENYGYTFGSGTRLTVV.

The gene calls are TRBV10-3 and TRBJ2-2; 16 bases align to TRBD2. Germline lookup yields CDR1 ENHRY and CDR2 SYGVKD. Trimming cost V 0 bases and J 1 base; bases outside gene matches: 5. The CDR3 covers 20 residues. CDR3 region: CAISESPGLAGGRNTGELFF. DNA of the CDR3: TGTGCCATCAGTGAGTCGCCGGGACTAGCGGGGGGGAGGAACACCGGGGAGCTGTTTTTT.

The V gene is TRBV7-2, the J gene TRBJ2-3, with D perhaps TRBD2 (6 bases). V lost 8 bases, J lost 0 bases, and 15 bases lay in between. Germline V CDR1 and CDR2: SGHTA, FQGNSA. The CDR3 is 15 amino acids. The CDR3 DNA follows: TGTGCCAGCTCCACGCTAGCGTCTAGCACAGATACGCAGTATTTT. It yields the protein CASSTLASSTDTQYF.

This rearrangement joins TRBV7-3 to TRBJ2-3; TRBD2 aligns across 9 bases. The trim removed 5 bases at V and 0 bases at J, leaving 6 bases unmatched. The CDR3 has 16 amino acids. CDR1 and CDR2 from the germline V gene are SGHTA and FQGTGA. The CDR3 nucleotides are TGTGCCAGCAGCCAAGGACTAGCGCGCAGCACAGATACGCAGTATTTT. Protein: CASSQGLARSTDTQYF. The full variable domain, with the rest looked up from reference TRBV7-3 and TRBJ2-3, is GAGVSQTPSNKVTEKGKYVELRCDPISGHTALYWYRQSLGQGPEFLIYFQGTGAADDSGLPNDRFFAVRPEGSVSTLKIQRTERGDSAVYLCASSQGLARSTDTQYFGPGTRLTVL.